This T cell receptor (beta chain) appears in the sequencing data of a study of siplizumab effects on memory and regulatory T cells. V lost 0 bases to trimming and J lost 4 bases; unmatched junction nucleotides: 4. Germline V gene lookup returns CDR1 SGHNT and CDR2 YYREEE (reference sequence). The CDR3 runs to 16 residues. This clone was picked up one time. Measured with immunoSEQ multiplex PCR; TCRdb has only the in-frame clones, and not every one. Here the sample spans some 110,000 clones, approximately 94% being singletons. Material: CD4+ T cells sorted from blood. The chain carries TRBV5-4 and TRBJ1-4; 9 bases match TRBD1. The receptor was isolated from a human donor in good health. This CDR3 is CASSLAPGQGNEKLFF. Here the CDR3 DNA reads TGTGCCAGCAGCTTGGCGCCGGGACAGGGTAATGAAAAACTGTTTTTT.